Following are 9 T cell receptor beta chains from one sample sequenced in a study of CD8 T cells in ankylosing spondylitis. TCRdb reprocessed the 5' RACE reads via MiXCR and lists one record per CDR3 protein. Of some 38,000 distinct CDR3 sequences in the sample, roughly 3% were seen once. Material for sequencing was blood, either unsorted or a sorted T cell fraction (not recorded which). The source of these receptors is a male donor with ankylosing spondylitis or in good health (not recorded which).

This clonotype has at least ten counts. V is TRBV9 and J is TRBJ2-1, with 10 bases identical to TRBD2. Germline trimming cut 1 base from V and 5 bases from J; bases unmatched to any gene: 6. Germline CDR1 reads SGDLS; CDR2 reads YYNGEE. This CDR3 has 16 amino acids. The CDR3 is CASSVQAGGVNNEQFF. For the CDR3, the DNA is TGTGCCAGCAGCGTACAAGCGGGGGGGGTAAACAATGAGCAGTTCTTC.

This clonotype has a handful of counts. The chain combines TRBV9 with TRBJ2-1; perhaps TRBD2 as D (5 bases). Looked up from germline, CDR1 is SGDLS and CDR2 is YYNGEE. The CDR3 totals 15 residues. The ends were cut back, 4 bases at V and 4 bases at J, with 15 bases in the middle. The CDR3 DNA reads TGTGCCAGCAGCCCCCTCGGTGGGGAGTACAATGAGCAGTTCTTC. Its translation: CASSPLGGEYNEQFF.

In this sample, this clonotype turned up many times. The gene calls are TRBV9 and TRBJ2-5; a possible D gene is TRBD1 (5 bases). The CDR3 extends over 13 amino acids. CDR1 is SGDLS and CDR2 is YYNGEE in the germline V gene. The ends were cut back, 0 bases at V and 7 bases at J, with 10 bases in the middle. CDR3 in amino acids: CASSVDLQGTQYF. In DNA form, the CDR3 reads TGTGCCAGCAGCGTAGATCTTCAGGGGACCCAGTACTTC.

This clonotype has ten or more counts. The CDR3 is CASSVGPLAGPYNEQFF. CDR3 DNA sequence: TGTGCCAGCAGCGTAGGTCCCCTAGCGGGCCCCTACAATGAGCAGTTCTTC. The rearrangement links TRBV9 to TRBJ2-1; 8 nucleotides match TRBD2. Germline CDR1 and CDR2: SGDLS and YYNGEE. CDR3 length equals 17 residues. V lost 0 bases to trimming and J lost 2 bases; unmatched junction nucleotides: 7.

The table lists this clonotype with many counts. The rearrangement links TRBV9 to TRBJ2-5, with TRBD2 matching 10 bases. The CDR3 is 15 residues long. Germline CDR1 and CDR2: SGDLS and YYNGEE. The V gene end was trimmed by 2 bases and the J gene end by 4 bases; junction bases not matched to a gene: 5. For the CDR3, the DNA is TGTGCCAGCAGCGTTACTAGCGGGATGGCAGAGACCCAGTACTTC. Translating gives CASSVTSGMAETQYF.

There are a few counts of this clonotype. V gene TRBV9 combines with J gene TRBJ2-2; D perhaps matches TRBD2 (6 bases). V was shortened by 2 bases and J by 5 bases, with 10 bases between the two germline ends. Germline CDR1 SGDLS, CDR2 YYNGEE. CDR3 length: 14 residues. CDR3 sequence reads: CASSVHGGTGELFF. CDR3 nucleotides: TGTGCCAGCAGCGTCCATGGGGGGACCGGGGAGCTGTTTTTT. Using reference TRBV9 and TRBJ2-2 for the parts outside the CDR3, the full variable domain is DSGVTQTPKHLITATGQRVTLRCSPRSGDLSVYWYQQSLDQGLQFLIQYYNGEERAKGNILERFSAQQFPDLHSELNLSSLELGDSALYFCASSVHGGTGELFFGEGSRLTVL.

This clonotype was seen many times. The V call is TRBV9, the J call TRBJ2-3, with 13 bases aligning to TRBD2. CDR1 is SGDLS and CDR2 is YYNGEE in the germline V gene. J was trimmed by 5 bases and V by 3 bases; bases with no gene match: 6. The CDR3 length is 16 residues. The CDR3 loop is CASSGSLAGGEDTQYF. The CDR3 DNA reads TGTGCCAGCAGCGGATCACTAGCGGGAGGGGAAGATACGCAGTATTTT.

This clonotype occurred many times. The genes are TRBV9 and TRBJ2-3, with 9 bases matching TRBD1. CDR1 is SGDLS, CDR2 YYNGEE, per germline. Losses at the gene ends were 0 bases for V and 1 base for J; bases not matched to a gene: 6. The CDR3 has 17 amino acids. CDR3 in amino acids: CASSVGGQGLGTDTQYF. DNA for the CDR3: TGTGCCAGCAGCGTAGGGGGACAGGGATTGGGCACAGATACGCAGTATTTT.

The sample holds many counts of this clonotype. The chain joins TRBV9 to TRBJ1-2, with 7 bases fitting TRBD1. Germline lookup yields CDR1 SGDLS and CDR2 YYNGEE. This CDR3 has 13 amino acids. Losses at the gene ends were 4 bases for V and 8 bases for J; bases not matched to a gene: 8. The CDR3 sequence is CASSLQGMDGYTF. The CDR3 DNA is TGTGCCAGCAGCTTACAGGGGATGGACGGCTACACCTTC.